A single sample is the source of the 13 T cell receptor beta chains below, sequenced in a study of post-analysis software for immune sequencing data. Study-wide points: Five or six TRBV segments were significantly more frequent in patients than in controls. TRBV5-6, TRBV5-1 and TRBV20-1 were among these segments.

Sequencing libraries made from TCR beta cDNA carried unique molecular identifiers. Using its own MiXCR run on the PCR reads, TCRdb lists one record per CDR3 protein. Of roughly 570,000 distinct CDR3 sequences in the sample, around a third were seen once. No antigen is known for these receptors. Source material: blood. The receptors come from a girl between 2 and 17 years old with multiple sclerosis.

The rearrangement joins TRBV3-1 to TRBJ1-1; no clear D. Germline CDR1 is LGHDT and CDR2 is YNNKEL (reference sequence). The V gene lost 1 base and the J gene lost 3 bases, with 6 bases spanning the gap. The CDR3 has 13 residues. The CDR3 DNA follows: TGTGCCAGCAGCCAAGGACCGGACACTGAAGCTTTCTTT. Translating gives CASSQGPDTEAFF.

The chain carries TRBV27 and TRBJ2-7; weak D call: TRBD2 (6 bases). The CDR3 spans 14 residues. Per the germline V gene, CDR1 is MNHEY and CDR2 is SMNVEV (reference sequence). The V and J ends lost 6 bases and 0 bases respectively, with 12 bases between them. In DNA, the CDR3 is TGTGCCAGCAGGCTCGGGGGTTACTCCTACGAGCAGTACTTC. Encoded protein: CASRLGGYSYEQYF.

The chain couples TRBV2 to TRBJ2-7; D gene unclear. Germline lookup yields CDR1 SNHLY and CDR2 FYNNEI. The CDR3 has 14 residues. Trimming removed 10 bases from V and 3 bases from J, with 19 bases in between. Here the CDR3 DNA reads TGTGCCACCATGCTAACGGCATCCAACTACGAGCAGTACTTC. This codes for CATMLTASNYEQYF.

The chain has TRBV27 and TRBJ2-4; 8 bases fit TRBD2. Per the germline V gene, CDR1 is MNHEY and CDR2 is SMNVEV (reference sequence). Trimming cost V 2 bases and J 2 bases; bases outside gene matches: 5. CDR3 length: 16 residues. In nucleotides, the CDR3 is TGTGCCAGCAGTTTAGGTAGCGGGGCGACCAAAAACATTCAGTACTTC. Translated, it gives CASSLGSGATKNIQYF.

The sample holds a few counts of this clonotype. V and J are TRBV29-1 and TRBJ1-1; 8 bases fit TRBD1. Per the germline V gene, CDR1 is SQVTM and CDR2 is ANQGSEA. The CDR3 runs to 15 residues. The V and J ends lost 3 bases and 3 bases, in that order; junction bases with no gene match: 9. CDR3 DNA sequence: TGCAGCGTTGAGTGGCAGGGGGCGAGTGACACTGAAGCTTTCTTT. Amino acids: CSVEWQGASDTEAFF.

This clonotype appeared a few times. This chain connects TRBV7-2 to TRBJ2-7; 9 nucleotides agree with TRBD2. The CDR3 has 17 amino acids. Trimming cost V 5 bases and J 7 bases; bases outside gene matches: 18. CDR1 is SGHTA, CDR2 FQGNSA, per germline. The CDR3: CASSRTGLAGMMGEQYF. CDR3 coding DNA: TGTGCCAGCAGCCGCACGGGGCTAGCGGGGATGATGGGAGAGCAGTACTTC.

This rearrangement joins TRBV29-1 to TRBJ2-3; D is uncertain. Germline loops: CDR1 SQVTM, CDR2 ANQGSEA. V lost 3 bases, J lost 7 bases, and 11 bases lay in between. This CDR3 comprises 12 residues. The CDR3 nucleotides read TGCAGCGTTGACTGGTCCAGGAATACGCAGTATTTT. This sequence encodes CSVDWSRNTQYF.

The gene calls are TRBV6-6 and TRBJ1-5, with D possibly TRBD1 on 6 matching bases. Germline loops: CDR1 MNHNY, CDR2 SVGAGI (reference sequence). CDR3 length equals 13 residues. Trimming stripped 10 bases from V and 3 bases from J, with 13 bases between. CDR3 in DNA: TGTGCCACTAAGGACAGATACAATCAGCCCCAGCATTTT. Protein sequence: CATKDRYNQPQHF.

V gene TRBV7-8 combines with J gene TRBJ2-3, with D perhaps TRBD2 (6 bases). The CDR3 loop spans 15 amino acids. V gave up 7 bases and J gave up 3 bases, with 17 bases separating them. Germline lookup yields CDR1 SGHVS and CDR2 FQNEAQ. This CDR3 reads CASNLRAGRTDTQYF. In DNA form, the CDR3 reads TGTGCCAGCAACCTGAGGGCAGGGAGGACAGATACGCAGTATTTT.

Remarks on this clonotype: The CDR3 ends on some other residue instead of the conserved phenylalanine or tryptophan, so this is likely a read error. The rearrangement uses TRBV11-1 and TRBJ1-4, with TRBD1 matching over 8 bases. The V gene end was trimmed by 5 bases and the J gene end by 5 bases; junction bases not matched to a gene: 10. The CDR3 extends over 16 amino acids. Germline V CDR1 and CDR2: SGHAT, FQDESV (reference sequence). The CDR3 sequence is CASSLRTGLINEKLFI. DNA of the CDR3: TGTGCCAGCAGCCTTCGGACAGGGCTCATCAATGAAAAACTGTTTATT.

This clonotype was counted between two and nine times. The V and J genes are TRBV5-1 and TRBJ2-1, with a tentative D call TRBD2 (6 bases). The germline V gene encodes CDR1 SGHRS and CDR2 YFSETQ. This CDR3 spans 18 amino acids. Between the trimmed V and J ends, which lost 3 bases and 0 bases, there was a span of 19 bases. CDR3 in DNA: TGCGCCAGCAGCTCCGGGATAGCGGAGATAGTCTCCTACAATGAGCAGTTCTTC. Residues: CASSSGIAEIVSYNEQFF.

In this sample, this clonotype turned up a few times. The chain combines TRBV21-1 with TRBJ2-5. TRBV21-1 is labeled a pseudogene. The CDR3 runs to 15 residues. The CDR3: CASSKVSGTLETQYF. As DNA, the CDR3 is TGTGCCAGCAGCAAAGTTTCGGGTACTCTAGAGACCCAGTACTTC.

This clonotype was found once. The DNA for the CDR3 is TGTGCCAGCAGCCAAGAAGTCAATGGACAGGGGCGATATTTCTCTGGGGCCAACGTCCTGACTTTC. Its protein product is CASSQEVNGQGRYFSGANVLTF. This chain joins TRBV4-2 and TRBJ2-6, with TRBD1 matching 9 bases. This CDR3 is 22 amino acids long. Per the germline V gene, CDR1 is LGHNA and CDR2 is YNFKEQ. Germline trimming cut 0 bases from V and 0 bases from J; bases unmatched to any gene: 15.